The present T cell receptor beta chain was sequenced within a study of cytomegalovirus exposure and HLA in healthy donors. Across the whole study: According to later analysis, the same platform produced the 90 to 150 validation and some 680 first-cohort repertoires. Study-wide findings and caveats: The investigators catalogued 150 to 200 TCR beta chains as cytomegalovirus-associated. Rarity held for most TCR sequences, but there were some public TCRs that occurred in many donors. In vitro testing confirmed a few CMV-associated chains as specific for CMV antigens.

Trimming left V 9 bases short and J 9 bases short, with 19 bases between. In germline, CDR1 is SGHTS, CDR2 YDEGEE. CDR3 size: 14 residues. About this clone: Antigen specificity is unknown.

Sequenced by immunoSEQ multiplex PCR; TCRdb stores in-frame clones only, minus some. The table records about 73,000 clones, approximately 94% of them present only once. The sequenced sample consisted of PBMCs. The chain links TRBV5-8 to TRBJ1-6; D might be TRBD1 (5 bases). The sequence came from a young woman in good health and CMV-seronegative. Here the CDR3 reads CATSLGGSGSPLHF. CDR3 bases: TGTGCCACCTCTCTCGGGGGAAGTGGTTCACCCCTCCACTTT.